The source of this T cell receptor beta chain is a study of post-analysis software for immune sequencing data (dated by TCRdb to the mid-2010s). Looking at the study overall: Relapsing-remitting, secondary progressive and progressive-relapsing multiple sclerosis were recorded as disease courses, and subtype annotation was lacking for some patients. The multiple sclerosis patient repertoires were compared with about a dozen previously published healthy control repertoires from donors aged roughly 6 to 27 years. A subset of samples was prepared in parallel using single-end sample barcoding, then pooled and co-amplified after Illumina adapter ligation.

Notes on this clonotype: Its antigen is unknown. Per-base qualities were not stored, and no clone one base away is much larger.

The CDR3 has 16 amino acids, counting the end cysteine and phenylalanine. Just the 48-base CDR3 DNA is kept, in frame starting at base 1. V was cut back by 5 bases and J by 0 bases, leaving a gap of 15 bases between them. Taken from the germline V gene, the CDR1 and CDR2 loops are SGHRS and YFSETQ. To demonstrate the VDJtools post-analysis software, the study profiled TCR beta repertoires from the peripheral blood of 10 to 15 young patients with multiple sclerosis. Multiple sclerosis patients were children and adolescents aged about 6 to 15 years. The library relied on PCR. Data came from an Illumina HiSeq 2500. To reduce PCR and sequencing biases, unique molecular identifiers were built into the TCR beta cDNA libraries. Roughly 0.5 million cDNA molecules were obtained per 1 to 10 million input T cells, so each molecule approximated one T cell. The patient libraries were prepared and sequenced using the same protocol as the earlier healthy control dataset. Samples belonging to the same batch were prepared together, multiplexed and sequenced on a shared HiSeq lane. Turning to the authors' computational methods: MIGEC was used to process the raw barcoded reads, and molecular identifier groups with only a single read were discarded before consensus assembly and CDR3 extraction. VDJtools was used for post-analysis of the clonotype tables, and diversity was normalized by down-sampling every dataset to the size of the smallest sample. Repertoire overlap clustering matched CDR3 amino acid but not nucleotide sequences to correct batch-related cross-sample contamination. TCRdb reworked the public reads: Q25 trimming with fastp, MiXCR clone assembly, productive beta chains retained. Entries that share a CDR3 protein sequence are merged under the most common genes and DNA. For this entry, the V and J calls and clone size follow TCRdb and not the study's own pipeline. The sample table holds fewer than 850,000 distinct CDR3 sequences, of which around 46% were seen once. The ten largest clones take up roughly 5.2% of the sample.

The full study reports these points: Direct clustering with F measure revealed strong co-clustering of samples prepared in the same batch, which led to a batch-effect correction. Several TRBV segments, including TRBV5-6, TRBV5-1 and TRBV20-1, were significantly more frequent in patients than controls. Significantly lower normalized Chao1 diversity was found in multiple sclerosis patients than in controls, suggesting substantial peripheral T-cell clonal expansion. The multiple sclerosis patient group was slightly younger than the control group.

The rearranged chain carries TRBV5-1 and TRBJ2-1; the D gene is perhaps TRBD1, on 7 matching bases. The specimen sequenced was blood. This clonotype was sampled from a girl between 5 and 17 years old with multiple sclerosis. The CDR3 loop reads CASREEGTASYNEQFF. The DNA sequence is TGCGCCAGCAGGGAGGAGGGGACAGCCTCCTACAATGAGCAGTTCTTC.